This T cell receptor beta chain originates from a study of blood T cell repertoires in COVID-19. The Seattle patients joined while their infection was active and were tracked longitudinally afterward. CDR1 is SGHRS, CDR2 YFSETQ, per germline. The V gene end was trimmed by 4 bases and the J gene end by 1 base; junction bases not matched to a gene: 10. The length of the CDR3 is 16 residues. Original data processing: Researchers report that nucleated cell counts were estimated from reference gene primer amplification. Libraries were prepared by immunoSEQ multiplex PCR; TCRdb keeps only in-frame clonotypes and omits some of them. V and J calls and clone size are copied from that table; D and trimming were computed from the DNA. This sample yields around 440,000 clones, of which approximately 89% are seen a single time; around 12% belongs to the top ten.

Sequenced material: peripheral blood. The source of this sequence is a woman in her forties or fifties with COVID-19, enrolled during active disease. The chain recombines TRBV5-1 with TRBJ1-1; the match to TRBD1 covers 7 bases. CDR3 nucleotide sequence: TGCGCCAGCAGCCTCGGGACAGCAACCACGAACACTGAAGCTTTCTTT. Translating gives CASSLGTATTNTEAFF. Complete variable domain (other parts from reference TRBV5-1 and TRBJ1-1): KAGVTQTPRYLIKTRGQQVTLSCSPISGHRSVSWYQQTPGQGLQFLFEYFSETQRNKGNFPGRFSGRQFSNSRSEMNVSTLELGDSALYLCASSLGTATTNTEAFFGQGTRLTVV.